This is a list of T cell receptor beta chains from one sample in a study of T cell responses to AZD1222 COVID-19 vaccine. Using immunoSEQ multiplex PCR, the repertoire was profiled, and TCRdb retains in-frame clones only, with some absent. The sample shows about 140,000 clones, over 90% of them seen only once. The sequencing here drew on peripheral blood, taken 28 days after the second AZD1222 dose. The receptors shown here come from an adult who received the AZD1222 COVID-19 vaccine. The CDR3 runs from the conserved cysteine through the conserved F or W. Fields, in order: D gene, clone size, J gene, V gene, CDR3 DNA, CDR3 protein. D genes are given only for firm matches. Size is omitted from some rows. Given values are once, few, many or a class for expanded clones.

TRBD1,once,TRBJ1-5,TRBV3-1/TRBV3-2,TGTGCCAGCAGCCACGGGACAGGGGGCGAACAGCCCCAGCATTTT,CASSHGTGGEQPQHF
TRBD1,once,TRBJ1-3,TRBV5-8,TGTGCCAGCAGCATAAACCCCGGGACAGGGTATGCGGGAAACACCATATATTTT,CASSINPGTGYAGNTIYF
-,-,TRBJ1-2,TRBV28,TGTGCCAGCAGCCCCGGGGCGATCTATGGCTACACCTTC,CASSPGAIYGYTF
TRBD2,few,TRBJ2-5,TRBV20-1,TGCAGTGCCGGGGGGGTAGAGACCCAGTACTTC,CSAGGVETQYF
TRBD1,-,TRBJ2-3,TRBV6-5,TGTGCCAGCAGACCCGGGACAGGGACAGATACGCAGTATTTT,CASRPGTGTDTQYF
-,-,TRBJ2-1,TRBV10-1,TGCGCCAGCAGCAAAACGGGATTCTCCTACAATGAGCAGTTCTTC,CASSKTGFSYNEQFF
-,-,TRBJ2-1,TRBV12-3/TRBV12-4,TGTGCCAGCAGTTTGACGTCCGGACAGAGCACCTTCTTC,CASSLTSGQSTFF
-,-,TRBJ2-7,TRBV28,TGTGCCAGCAGTCGACAGAGTCCCTACGAGCAGTACTTC,CASSRQSPYEQYF
-,-,TRBJ2-3,TRBV28,TGTGCCAGCAGTGCCGTGGCCGGGGGCACAGATACGCAGTATTTT,CASSAVAGGTDTQYF
TRBD1,-,TRBJ1-1,TRBV6-6,TGTGCCAGCAGTTACGGGACAGGGGTTAAGGCTTTCTTT,CASSYGTGVKAFF
-,-,TRBJ2-1,TRBV29-1,TGCAGCGTTGGGGCTGAGAGGGGGGAGTTCTTC,CSVGAERGEFF
-,once,TRBJ2-1,TRBV9,TGTGCCAGCAGCGTCGGAGCAAGCTCCTACAATGAGCAGTTCTTC,CASSVGASSYNEQFF
TRBD1,-,TRBJ2-2,TRBV9,TGTGCCAGCAGCGGGACAGGGGGGAACACCGGGGAGCTGTTTTTT,CASSGTGGNTGELFF
-,-,TRBJ1-4,TRBV20-1,TGCAGTGCTAGTTCGGGGTCGGGCCGCGAAAAACTGTTTTTT,CSASSGSGREKLFF
-,-,TRBJ1-3,TRBV9,TGTGCCAGCAGCGTATCCCAGGGTCACTCTGGAAACACCATATATTTT,CASSVSQGHSGNTIYF
-,-,TRBJ2-7,TRBV28,TGTGCCAGCACCTCCGCAGCCGTTGCCTACGAGCAGTACTTC,CASTSAAVAYEQYF
-,-,TRBJ1-5,TRBV5-6,TGTGCCAGCAGCTTGAATCCGGACCAGCCCCAGCATTTT,CASSLNPDQPQHF
-,-,TRBJ1-2,TRBV28,TGTGCCAGCAGTTTTTTGGGGTTTGGCTACACCTTC,CASSFLGFGYTF
-,once,TRBJ2-7,TRBV11-2,TGTGCCAGCAGCTTGCGGGGCCAGGGTACCTACGAGCAGTACTTC,CASSLRGQGTYEQYF
-,-,TRBJ1-1,TRBV28,TGTGCCAGCAGGTTGGCCAGGGAGGACACTGAAGCTTTCTTT,CASRLAREDTEAFF
TRBD1,-,TRBJ1-4,TRBV5-1,TGCGCCAGCAGCTTGGATGTGTCAGGGGGCGGAGAAAAACTGTTTTTT,CASSLDVSGGGEKLFF
TRBD2,-,TRBJ2-3,TRBV5-1,TGCGCCAGCAGCTTTCTAGCGGGAGGTGACGATACGCAGTATTTT,CASSFLAGGDDTQYF
-,once,TRBJ2-1,TRBV9,TGTGCCAGCAGTTCCGCGTCTAGCCCGAGGGATAATGAGCAGTTCTTC,CASSSASSPRDNEQFF
TRBD1,-,TRBJ1-6,TRBV7-9,TGTGCCAGCAGCTTAGGGGACAGAAATTCACCCCTCCACTTT,CASSLGDRNSPLHF
TRBD1,once,TRBJ1-2,TRBV7-9,TGTGCCAGCAGCTCCACAGGGGTCTATGGCTACACCTTC,CASSSTGVYGYTF
-,-,TRBJ1-1,TRBV14,TGTGCCAGCAGCCAAGTGGCAGGAACTGAAGCTTTCTTT,CASSQVAGTEAFF
TRBD2,-,TRBJ2-1,TRBV6-2/TRBV6-3,TGTGCCAGCAGTTCCGCCGGGACTAGGGGCCATGAGCAGTTCTTC,CASSSAGTRGHEQFF
TRBD1,-,TRBJ1-3,TRBV15,TGTGCCACCAGCATCCAGGGGGCGAACACCATATATTTT,CATSIQGANTIYF
TRBD2,-,TRBJ2-3,TRBV3-1/TRBV3-2,TGTGCCAGCAGCCAAGATCTAAGCGGGAGACCAGATACGCAGTATTTT,CASSQDLSGRPDTQYF
TRBD2,-,TRBJ2-1,TRBV9,TGTGCCAGCAGCGGTACGGGAGGATCCTACAATGAGCAGTTCTTC,CASSGTGGSYNEQFF
TRBD2,-,TRBJ2-5,TRBV20-1,TGCAGTGCTAGTATTGCGGGAGCGGTGGAGACCCAGTACTTC,CSASIAGAVETQYF
-,-,TRBJ1-4,TRBV29-1,TGCAGCGTTGTGGGTCTTAATGATGAAAAACTGTTTTTT,CSVVGLNDEKLFF
-,once,TRBJ2-1,TRBV3-1/TRBV3-2,TGTGCCAGCAGCCGCGGCCAAAGCTCCTACAATGAGCAGTTCTTC,CASSRGQSSYNEQFF
-,-,TRBJ1-3,TRBV28,TGTGCCAGCAGTTACTCGACAGGTCCCTCTGGAAACACCATATATTTT,CASSYSTGPSGNTIYF
TRBD1,-,TRBJ2-1,TRBV19,TGTGCCAGTAGTATGACGACAGGGATGTCCTACAATGAGCAGTTCTTC,CASSMTTGMSYNEQFF
-,-,TRBJ2-1,TRBV18,TGTGCCAGCTCACCTAACCGGGCGTCGGGGGCGTGGAATGAGCAGTTCTTC,CASSPNRASGAWNEQFF
-,-,TRBJ2-1,TRBV5-6,TGTGCCAGCAGCTTTCAGGCCTACAATGAGCAGTTCTTC,CASSFQAYNEQFF
-,few,TRBJ1-1,TRBV16,TGTGCCAGCAGCCCCCGGGATGAAGCTTTCTTT,CASSPRDEAFF
-,-,TRBJ2-2,TRBV7-2,TGTGCCAGCAGCTTAGCGAGTAGTGCGGGCGGGGAGCTGTTTTTT,CASSLASSAGGELFF
TRBD1,-,TRBJ1-4,TRBV19,TGTGCCAGTAGTAGGGGACAGCTGAATGAAAAACTGTTTTTT,CASSRGQLNEKLFF
TRBD1,-,TRBJ1-4,TRBV6-6,TGTGCCAGCAGTCTGACAGGGCGGCATGAAAAACTGTTTTTT,CASSLTGRHEKLFF
-,-,TRBJ2-1,TRBV2,TGTGCCAGCAGACCCGGGACGGTCTCCTACAATGAGCAGTTCTTC,CASRPGTVSYNEQFF
-,-,TRBJ2-1,TRBV29-1,TGCAGCGTTGGTCCGGAAGGGGGCAATGAGCAGTTCTTC,CSVGPEGGNEQFF
TRBD1,once,TRBJ2-2,TRBV5-6,TGTGCCAGCAGCTCGACGACAGGGTGGACCGGGGAGCTGTTTTTT,CASSSTTGWTGELFF
-,-,TRBJ2-1,TRBV29-1,TGCAGCGTTGAGAGCGTGTCCTACAATGAGCAGTTCTTC,CSVESVSYNEQFF
TRBD1,-,TRBJ2-1,TRBV7-8,TGTGCCAGCAGCTTTTTAGCGTCGGGGACAGGGGGTATATACAATGAGCAGTTCTTC,CASSFLASGTGGIYNEQFF
-,-,TRBJ2-1,TRBV30,TGTGCCTGGGCAGGCTGGGGCTCCTACAATGAGCAGTTCTTC,CAWAGWGSYNEQFF
TRBD1,-,TRBJ2-7,TRBV28,TGTGCCAGCAACAGGGGAACCTACGAGCAGTACTTC,CASNRGTYEQYF
-,-,TRBJ1-1,TRBV2,TGTGCCAGCAGTCCGGCGTTCGTGGGTAGAGCTTTCTTT,CASSPAFVGRAFF
-,-,TRBJ2-1,TRBV18,TGTGCCAGCTCGGACAGGGACCTCGGGGGGGAGCAGTTCTTC,CASSDRDLGGEQFF
-,-,TRBJ1-6,TRBV4-1,TGCGCCAGCAGCCTAGAGAGTACAGGAGGTTCACCCCTCCACTTT,CASSLESTGGSPLHF
TRBD2,-,TRBJ2-2,TRBV5-1,TGCGCCAGCAGCCGGACTAGCGGGAGTGGTTCCGGGGAGCTGTTTTTT,CASSRTSGSGSGELFF
TRBD1,-,TRBJ2-7,TRBV3-1/TRBV3-2,TGTGCCAGCAGCATAACCGGGACAGCCTACGAGCAGTACTTC,CASSITGTAYEQYF
TRBD2,once,TRBJ2-1,TRBV30,TGTGCCTGGAGTGGCGGGAGCTACAATGAGCAGTTCTTC,CAWSGGSYNEQFF
TRBD1,-,TRBJ2-3,TRBV9,TGTGCCAGCAGCGCCGGGACAGGGGTCACAGATACGCAGTATTTT,CASSAGTGVTDTQYF